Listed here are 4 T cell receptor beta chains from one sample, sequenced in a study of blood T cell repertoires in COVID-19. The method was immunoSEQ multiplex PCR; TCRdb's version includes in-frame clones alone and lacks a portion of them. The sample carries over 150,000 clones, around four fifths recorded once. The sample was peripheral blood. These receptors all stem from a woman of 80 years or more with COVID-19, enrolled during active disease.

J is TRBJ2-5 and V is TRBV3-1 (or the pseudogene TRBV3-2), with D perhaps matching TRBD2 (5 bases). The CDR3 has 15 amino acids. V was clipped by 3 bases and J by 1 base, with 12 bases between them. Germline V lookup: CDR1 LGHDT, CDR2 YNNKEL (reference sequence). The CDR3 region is CASSHPTRSQETQYF. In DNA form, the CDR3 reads TGTGCCAGCAGCCACCCCACTAGGAGCCAAGAGACCCAGTACTTC.

This CDR3 reads CASSSPGGGNTIYF. CDR3 DNA sequence: TGTGCCAGCAGCTCTCCAGGGGGTGGAAACACCATATATTTT. This sequence joins TRBV7-2 and TRBJ1-3, with TRBD1 matching over 7 bases. The J segment lost 3 bases and the V segment lost 4 bases, leaving 3 bases of the junction unmatched. Germline-derived CDR1 and CDR2 are SGHTA and FQGNSA. This CDR3 region has 14 residues. The full variable domain, rest sourced from reference TRBV7-2 and TRBJ1-3, is GAGVSQSPSNKVTEKGKDVELRCDPISGHTALYWYRQSLGQGLEFLIYFQGNSAPDKSGLPSDRFSAERTGGSVSTLTIQRTQQEDSAVYLCASSSPGGGNTIYFGEGSWLTVV.

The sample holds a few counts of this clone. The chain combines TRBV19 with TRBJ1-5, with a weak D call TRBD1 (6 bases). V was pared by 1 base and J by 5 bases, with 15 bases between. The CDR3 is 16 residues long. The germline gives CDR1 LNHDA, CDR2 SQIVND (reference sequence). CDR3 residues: CASSIVGGAADQPQHF. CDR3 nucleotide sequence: TGTGCCAGTAGTATAGTAGGGGGGGCGGCGGATCAGCCCCAGCATTTT.

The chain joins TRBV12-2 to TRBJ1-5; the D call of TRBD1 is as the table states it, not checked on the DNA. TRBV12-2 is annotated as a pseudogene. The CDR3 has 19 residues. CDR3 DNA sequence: TGTGCAAGTCGCTTAGCGGTTTACCGGACAGGGATGGGCAATCAGCCCCAGCATTTT. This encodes CASRLAVYRTGMGNQPQHF.